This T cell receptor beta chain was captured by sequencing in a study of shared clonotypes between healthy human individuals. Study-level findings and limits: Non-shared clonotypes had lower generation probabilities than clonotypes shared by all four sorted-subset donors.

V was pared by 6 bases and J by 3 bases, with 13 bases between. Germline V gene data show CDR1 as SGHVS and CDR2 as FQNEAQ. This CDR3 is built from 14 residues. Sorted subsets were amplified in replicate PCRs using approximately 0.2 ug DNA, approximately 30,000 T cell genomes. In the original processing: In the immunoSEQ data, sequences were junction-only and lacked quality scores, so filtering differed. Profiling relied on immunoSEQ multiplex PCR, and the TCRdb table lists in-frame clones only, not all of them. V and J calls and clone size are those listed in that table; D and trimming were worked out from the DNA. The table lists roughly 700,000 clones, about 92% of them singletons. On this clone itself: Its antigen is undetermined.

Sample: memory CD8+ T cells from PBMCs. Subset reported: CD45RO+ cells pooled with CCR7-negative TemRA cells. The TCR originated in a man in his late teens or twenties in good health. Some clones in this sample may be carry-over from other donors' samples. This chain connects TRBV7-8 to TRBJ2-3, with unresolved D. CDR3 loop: CASRDGGETDTQYF. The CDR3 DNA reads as TGTGCCAGCAGAGACGGCGGAGAAACAGATACGCAGTATTTT.